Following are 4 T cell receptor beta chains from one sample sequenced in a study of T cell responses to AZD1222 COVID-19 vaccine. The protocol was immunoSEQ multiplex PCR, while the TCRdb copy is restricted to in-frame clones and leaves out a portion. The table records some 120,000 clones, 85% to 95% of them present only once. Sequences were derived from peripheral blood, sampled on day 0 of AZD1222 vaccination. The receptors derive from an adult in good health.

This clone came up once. The CDR3 loop reads CASSVTGGADTEAFF. In DNA form, the CDR3 reads TGTGCCAGCAGCGTGACAGGGGGCGCGGACACTGAAGCTTTCTTT. This chain uses TRBV9 with TRBJ1-1; 10 bases are a match to TRBD1. V shed 2 bases, J shed 3 bases, and the junction held 4 bases outside the gene matches. CDR1 is SGDLS and CDR2 is YYNGEE in the germline V gene. This CDR3 is built from 15 residues.

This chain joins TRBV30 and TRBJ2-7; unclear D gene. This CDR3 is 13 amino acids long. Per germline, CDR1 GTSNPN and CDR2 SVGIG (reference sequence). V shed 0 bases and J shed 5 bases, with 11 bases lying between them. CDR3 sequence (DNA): TGTGCCTGGAGTGTGGTAGGATCCAACGAGCAGTACTTC. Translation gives CAWSVVGSNEQYF.

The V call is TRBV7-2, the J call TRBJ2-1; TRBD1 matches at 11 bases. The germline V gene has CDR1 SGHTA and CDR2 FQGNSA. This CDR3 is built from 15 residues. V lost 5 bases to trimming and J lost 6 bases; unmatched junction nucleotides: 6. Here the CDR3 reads CASSDRTGGLNEQFF. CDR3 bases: TGTGCCAGCAGCGACCGGACAGGGGGCCTCAATGAGCAGTTCTTC.

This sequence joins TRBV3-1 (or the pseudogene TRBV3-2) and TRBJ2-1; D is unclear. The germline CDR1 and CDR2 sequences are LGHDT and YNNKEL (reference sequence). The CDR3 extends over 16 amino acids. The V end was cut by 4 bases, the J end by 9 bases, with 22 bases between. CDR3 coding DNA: TGTGCCAGCAGCCCCTCCCCCCCCGTATTCGTGGCTGAGCAGTTCTTC. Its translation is CASSPSPPVFVAEQFF.